This T cell receptor beta chain was observed in a study of CD8+CD57+ T cells in acquired aplastic anemia. About the study: The mean DNA yield obtained from sorted CD4+ and CD8+ cells came to about 3.2 ug.

Whole-study findings and limits: A set of approximately 29 CD8+ CDR3 sequences was shared between patients and controls, and these sequences appeared highly expressed in patients. Patients and controls had CD8+ Simpson's diversity values that were not significantly distinct.

This CDR3 has 15 amino acids. V lost 3 bases and J lost 5, with 15 bases in between. Germline loops: CDR1 SGHDT, CDR2 YYEEEE. Selection for sequencing was limited to patients who had shown CD8+CD57+ cell expansion by flow cytometry. This clonotype was observed at least ten times. As yet, its antigen is unknown. The TCR beta profiling, which covered VDJ combination and CDR3 sequence, was carried out using genomic DNA as the template. TCRdb used MiXCR to reprocess the reads, holding one entry per CDR3 protein. The sample consists of about 160,000 distinct CDR3 sequences, around half of them appearing once.

The sequenced sample consisted of sorted CD4+, CD8+, or CD8+CD57+ T cells (not recorded which) from PBMCs. The J gene is TRBJ1-3, the V gene TRBV5-6; tentative D call: TRBD1 (6 bases). The receptor comes from a human donor with aplastic anemia. The CDR3 sequence is CASSSIRGGRNTIYF. CDR3 DNA sequence: TGTGCCAGCAGCTCGATCAGGGGAGGTCGAAACACCATATATTTT.